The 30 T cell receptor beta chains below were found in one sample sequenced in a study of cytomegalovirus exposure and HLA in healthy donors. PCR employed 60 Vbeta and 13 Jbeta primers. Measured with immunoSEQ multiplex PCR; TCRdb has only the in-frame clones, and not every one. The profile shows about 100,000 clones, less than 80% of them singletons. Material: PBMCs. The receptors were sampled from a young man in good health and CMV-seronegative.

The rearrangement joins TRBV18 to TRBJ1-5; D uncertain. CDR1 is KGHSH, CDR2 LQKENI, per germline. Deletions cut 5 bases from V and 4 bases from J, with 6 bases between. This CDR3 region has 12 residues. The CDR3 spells CASSKPNQPQHF. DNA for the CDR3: TGTGCCAGCTCAAAGCCTAATCAGCCCCAGCATTTT.

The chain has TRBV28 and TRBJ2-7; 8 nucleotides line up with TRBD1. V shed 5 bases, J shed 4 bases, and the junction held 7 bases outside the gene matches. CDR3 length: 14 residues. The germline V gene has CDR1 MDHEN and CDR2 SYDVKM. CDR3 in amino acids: CASSPGQGLYEQYF. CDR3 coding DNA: TGTGCCAGCAGTCCAGGACAGGGCCTGTACGAGCAGTACTTC.

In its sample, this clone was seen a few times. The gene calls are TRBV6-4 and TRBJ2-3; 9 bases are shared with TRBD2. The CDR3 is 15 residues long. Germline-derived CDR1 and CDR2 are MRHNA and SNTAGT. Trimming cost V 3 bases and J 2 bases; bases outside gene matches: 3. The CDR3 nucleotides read TGTGCCAGCAGTGATGGCGGGGGGGCCACAGATACGCAGTATTTT. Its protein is CASSDGGGATDTQYF.

The CDR3 region is CASSLGTGSSGNTIYF. For the CDR3, the DNA is TGTGCCAGCTCCCTTGGTACAGGGAGCTCTGGAAACACCATATATTTT. V is TRBV18 and J is TRBJ1-3; D possibly corresponds to TRBD1 (6 bases). The V gene lost 6 bases and the J gene lost 0 bases, with 15 bases spanning the gap. Germline lookup yields CDR1 KGHSH and CDR2 LQKENI. CDR3 length: 16 amino acids.

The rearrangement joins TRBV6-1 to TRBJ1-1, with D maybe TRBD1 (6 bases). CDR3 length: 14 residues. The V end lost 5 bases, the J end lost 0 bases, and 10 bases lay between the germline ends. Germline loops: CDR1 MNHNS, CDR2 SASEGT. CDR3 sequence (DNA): TGTGCCAGCAGTCTTGACAGGATGAACACTGAAGCTTTCTTT. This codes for CASSLDRMNTEAFF.

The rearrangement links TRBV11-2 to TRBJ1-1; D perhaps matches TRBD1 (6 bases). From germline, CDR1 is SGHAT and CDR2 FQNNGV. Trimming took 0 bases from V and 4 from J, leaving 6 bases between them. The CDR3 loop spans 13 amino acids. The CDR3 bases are TGTGCCAGCAGCTTAGAAGGGGGCACTGAAGCTTTCTTT. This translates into CASSLEGGTEAFF.

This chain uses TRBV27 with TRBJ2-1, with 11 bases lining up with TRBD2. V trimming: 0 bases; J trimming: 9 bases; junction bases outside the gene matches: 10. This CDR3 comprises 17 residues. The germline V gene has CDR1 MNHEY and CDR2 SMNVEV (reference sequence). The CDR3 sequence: CASSLSTASGRRGEQFF. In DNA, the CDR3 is TGTGCCAGCAGTTTATCGACCGCTAGCGGGAGGCGAGGTGAGCAGTTCTTC.

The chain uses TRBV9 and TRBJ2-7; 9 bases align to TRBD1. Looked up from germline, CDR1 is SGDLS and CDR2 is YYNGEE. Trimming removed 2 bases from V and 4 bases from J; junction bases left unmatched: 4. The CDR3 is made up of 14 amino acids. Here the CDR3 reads CASSVGQGQYEQYF. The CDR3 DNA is TGTGCCAGCAGCGTGGGACAGGGCCAATACGAGCAGTACTTC.

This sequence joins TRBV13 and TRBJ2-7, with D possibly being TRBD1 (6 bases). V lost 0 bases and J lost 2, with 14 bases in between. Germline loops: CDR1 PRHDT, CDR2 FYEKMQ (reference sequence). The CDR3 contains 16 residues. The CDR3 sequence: CASSLGSYRAPYEQYF. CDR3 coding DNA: TGTGCCAGCAGCTTAGGTTCCTACAGGGCCCCCTACGAGCAGTACTTC.

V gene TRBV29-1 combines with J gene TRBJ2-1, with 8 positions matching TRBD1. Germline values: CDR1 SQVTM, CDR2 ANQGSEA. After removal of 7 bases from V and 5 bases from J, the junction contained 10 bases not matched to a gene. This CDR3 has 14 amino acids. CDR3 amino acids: CSGYGTGSDNEQFF. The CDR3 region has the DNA TGCAGCGGCTATGGGACAGGAAGTGACAATGAGCAGTTCTTC.

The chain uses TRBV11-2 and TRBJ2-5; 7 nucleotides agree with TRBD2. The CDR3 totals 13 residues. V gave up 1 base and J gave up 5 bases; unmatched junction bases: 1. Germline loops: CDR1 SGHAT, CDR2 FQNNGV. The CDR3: CASSLGGGETQYF. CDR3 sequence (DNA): TGTGCCAGCAGCTTAGGGGGAGGGGAGACCCAGTACTTC.

The CDR3 DNA sequence: TGCGCCAGCAAGCTGACAGGCCAAGAGACCCAGTACTTC. It specifies CASKLTGQETQYF. The chain employs TRBV10-2 and TRBJ2-5, with a tentative D call TRBD1 (6 bases). The CDR3 has 13 residues. The V end was cut by 7 bases, the J end by 1 base, with 10 bases between. Per the germline V gene, CDR1 is WSHSY and CDR2 is SAAADI.

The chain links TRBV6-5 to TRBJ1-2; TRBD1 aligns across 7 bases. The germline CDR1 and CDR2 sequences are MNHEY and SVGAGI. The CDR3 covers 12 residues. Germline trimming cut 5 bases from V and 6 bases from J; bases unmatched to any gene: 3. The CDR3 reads CASSHRGDGYTF. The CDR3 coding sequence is TGTGCCAGCAGTCACAGGGGCGATGGCTACACCTTC.

The CDR3 DNA sequence: TGTGCCAGCAGCACCAGCGGGATCTCCTACGAGCAGTACTTC. This encodes CASSTSGISYEQYF. The chain links TRBV6-6 to TRBJ2-7; TRBD2 matches at 7 bases. Germline V gene data show CDR1 as MNHNY and CDR2 as SVGAGI (reference sequence). After removal of 6 bases from V and 0 bases from J, the junction contained 5 bases not matched to a gene. This CDR3 contains 14 residues.

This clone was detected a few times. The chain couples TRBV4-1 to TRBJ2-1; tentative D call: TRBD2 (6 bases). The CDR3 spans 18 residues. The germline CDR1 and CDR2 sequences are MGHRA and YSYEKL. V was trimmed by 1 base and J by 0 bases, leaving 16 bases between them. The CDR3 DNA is TGCGCCAGCAGCCAAGCCCCGCGGGACCCGAGCTCCTACAATGAGCAGTTCTTC. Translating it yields CASSQAPRDPSSYNEQFF.

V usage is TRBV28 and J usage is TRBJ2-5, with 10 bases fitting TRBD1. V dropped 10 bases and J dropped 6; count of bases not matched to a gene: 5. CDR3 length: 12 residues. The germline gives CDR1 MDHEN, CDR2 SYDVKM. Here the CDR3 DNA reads TGTGCCACCTTGGACAGGGGGAAGACCCAGTACTTC. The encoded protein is CATLDRGKTQYF.

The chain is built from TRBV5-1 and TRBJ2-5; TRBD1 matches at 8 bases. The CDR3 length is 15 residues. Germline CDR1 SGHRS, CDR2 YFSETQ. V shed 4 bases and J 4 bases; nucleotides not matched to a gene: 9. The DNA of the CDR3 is TGCGCCAGCAGCCTAGGACAGGGAGTGGGAGAGACCCAGTACTTC. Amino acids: CASSLGQGVGETQYF.

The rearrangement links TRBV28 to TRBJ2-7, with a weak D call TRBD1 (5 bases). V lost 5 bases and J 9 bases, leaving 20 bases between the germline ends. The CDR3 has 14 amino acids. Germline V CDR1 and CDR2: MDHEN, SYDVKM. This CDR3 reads CASSRRDRRSPQYF. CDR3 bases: TGTGCCAGCAGTAGACGCGACAGACGCTCTCCGCAGTACTTC.

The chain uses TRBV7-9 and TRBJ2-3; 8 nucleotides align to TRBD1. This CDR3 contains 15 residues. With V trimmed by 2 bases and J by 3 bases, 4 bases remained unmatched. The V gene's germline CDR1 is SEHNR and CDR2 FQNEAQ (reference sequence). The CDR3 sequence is CASSLLTGATDTQYF. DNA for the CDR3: TGTGCCAGCAGCTTATTGACAGGGGCTACAGATACGCAGTATTTT.

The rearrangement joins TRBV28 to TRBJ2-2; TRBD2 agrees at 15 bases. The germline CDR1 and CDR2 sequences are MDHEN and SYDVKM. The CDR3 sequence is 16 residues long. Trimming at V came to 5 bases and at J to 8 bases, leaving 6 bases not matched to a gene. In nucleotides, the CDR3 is TGTGCCAGCAGTCCTGGACTAGCGGGGGGGCTGGGGGAGCTGTTTTTT. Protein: CASSPGLAGGLGELFF.

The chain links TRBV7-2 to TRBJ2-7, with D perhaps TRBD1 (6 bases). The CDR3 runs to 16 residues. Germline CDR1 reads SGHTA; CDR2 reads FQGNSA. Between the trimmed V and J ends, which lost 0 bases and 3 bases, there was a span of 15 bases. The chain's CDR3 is CASSLAVWQGNYEQYF. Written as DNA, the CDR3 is TGTGCCAGCAGCTTAGCGGTATGGCAGGGGAACTACGAGCAGTACTTC.

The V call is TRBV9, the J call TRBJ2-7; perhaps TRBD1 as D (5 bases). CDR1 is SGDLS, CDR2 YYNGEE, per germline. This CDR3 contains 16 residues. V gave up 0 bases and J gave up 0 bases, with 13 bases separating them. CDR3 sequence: CASSVEEQASSYEQYF. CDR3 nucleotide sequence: TGTGCCAGCAGCGTAGAAGAACAGGCGAGCTCCTACGAGCAGTACTTC.

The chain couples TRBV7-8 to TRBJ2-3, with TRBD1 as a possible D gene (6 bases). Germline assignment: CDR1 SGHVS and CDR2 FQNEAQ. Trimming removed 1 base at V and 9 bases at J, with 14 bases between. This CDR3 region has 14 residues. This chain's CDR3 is CASSLDLNRETQYF. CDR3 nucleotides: TGTGCCAGCAGCTTAGATCTAAACAGGGAAACGCAGTATTTT.

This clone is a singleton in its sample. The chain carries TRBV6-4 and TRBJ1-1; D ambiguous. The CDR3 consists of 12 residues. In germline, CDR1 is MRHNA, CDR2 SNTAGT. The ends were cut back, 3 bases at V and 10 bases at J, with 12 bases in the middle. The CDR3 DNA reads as TGTGCCAGCAGTGAGTTGGCGGTGGGAGCTTTCTTT. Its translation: CASSELAVGAFF.

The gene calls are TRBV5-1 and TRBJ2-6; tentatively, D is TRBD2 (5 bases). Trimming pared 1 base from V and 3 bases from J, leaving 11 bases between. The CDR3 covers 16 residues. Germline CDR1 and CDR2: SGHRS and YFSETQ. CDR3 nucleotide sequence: TGCGCCAGCAGCTTGACTGTCCGGGATGGGGCCAACGTCCTGACTTTC. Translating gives CASSLTVRDGANVLTF.

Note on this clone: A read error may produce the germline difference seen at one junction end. The CDR3 loop is CSAMGQGARF. The CDR3 coding sequence is TGCAGTGCTATGGGACAGGGGGCGCGATTC. This chain links TRBV20-1 with TRBJ2-7; 12 nucleotides line up with TRBD1. CDR1 is DFQATT, CDR2 SNEGSKA, per germline (reference sequence). The CDR3 has 10 amino acids.

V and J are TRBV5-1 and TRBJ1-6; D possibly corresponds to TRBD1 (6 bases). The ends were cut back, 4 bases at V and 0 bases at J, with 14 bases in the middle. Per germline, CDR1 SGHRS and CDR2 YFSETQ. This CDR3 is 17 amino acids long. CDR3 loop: CASSGTPASSYNSPLHF. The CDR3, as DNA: TGCGCCAGCAGCGGGACACCCGCTAGCTCCTATAATTCACCCCTCCACTTT.

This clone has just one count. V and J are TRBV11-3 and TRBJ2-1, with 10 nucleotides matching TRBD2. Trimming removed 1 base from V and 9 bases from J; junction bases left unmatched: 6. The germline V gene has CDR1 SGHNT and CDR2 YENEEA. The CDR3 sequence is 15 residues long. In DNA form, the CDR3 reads TGTGCCAGCAGCTTAGCTAGCGGGAGTTTTGGTGAGCAGTTCTTC. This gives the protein CASSLASGSFGEQFF. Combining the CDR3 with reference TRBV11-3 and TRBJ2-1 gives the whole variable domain EAGVVQSPRYKIIEKKQPVAFWCNPISGHNTLYWYLQNLGQGPELLIRYENEEAVDDSQLPKDRFSAERLKGVDSTLKIQPAELGDSAVYLCASSLASGSFGEQFFGPGTRLTVL.

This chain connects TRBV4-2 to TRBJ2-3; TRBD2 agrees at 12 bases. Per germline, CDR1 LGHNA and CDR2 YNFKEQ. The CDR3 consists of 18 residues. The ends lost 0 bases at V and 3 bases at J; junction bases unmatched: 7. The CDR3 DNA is TGTGCCAGCAGCCAAGAAGGAGGCACTAGCGGGGGGACAGATACGCAGTATTTT. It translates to CASSQEGGTSGGTDTQYF.

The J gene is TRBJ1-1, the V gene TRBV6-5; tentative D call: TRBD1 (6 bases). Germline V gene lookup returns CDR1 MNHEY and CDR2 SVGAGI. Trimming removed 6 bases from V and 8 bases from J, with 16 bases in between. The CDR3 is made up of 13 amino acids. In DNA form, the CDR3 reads TGTGCCAGCAGGACTTACAGGGCATCCGAAGCTTTCTTT. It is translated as CASRTYRASEAFF.